Shown below are 31 T cell receptor beta chains from a single sample sequenced in a study of cytomegalovirus exposure and HLA in healthy donors. This PCR relied on a set of 60 Vbeta primers and 13 Jbeta primers. The assay was immunoSEQ multiplex PCR, and TCRdb's table has in-frame clones only and misses some. This repertoire includes about 170,000 clones. Sequences were obtained from PBMCs. The receptors shown here come from a woman aged 55 to 70 in good health and CMV-seronegative.

This chain connects TRBV19 to TRBJ2-3; 7 positions match TRBD2. V lost 5 bases to trimming and J lost 0 bases; unmatched junction nucleotides: 2. Looked up from germline, CDR1 is LNHDA and CDR2 is SQIVND (reference sequence). The CDR3 has 14 amino acids. CDR3 sequence (DNA): TGTGCCAGTAGTCGGGGACTAAGCACAGATACGCAGTATTTT. It is translated as CASSRGLSTDTQYF.

The chain carries TRBV21-1 and TRBJ1-2. TRBV21-1 is classified as a pseudogene. The CDR3 contains 18 residues. In DNA form, the CDR3 reads TGTGCCAGCAGCAGCCTCCACCGGGTCCGGCGGTTAATGTTTGGCTACACCTTC. Translated, it gives CASSSLHRVRRLMFGYTF.

The V call is TRBV7-9, the J call TRBJ2-2; D is perhaps TRBD1 (6 bases). Germline V gene sequence: CDR1 SEHNR, CDR2 FQNEAQ (reference sequence). Trimming stripped 9 bases from V and 0 bases from J, with 11 bases between. The CDR3 covers 14 residues. The CDR3 here is CARETGANTGELFF. The CDR3 DNA sequence: TGTGCCAGGGAGACAGGAGCGAACACCGGGGAGCTGTTTTTT.

The chain links TRBV5-1 to TRBJ1-1; 7 bases fit TRBD1. The CDR3 totals 16 residues. The V gene end was trimmed by 4 bases and the J gene end by 4 bases; junction bases not matched to a gene: 13. CDR1 SGHRS and CDR2 YFSETQ come from the germline V gene. CDR3 DNA sequence: TGCGCCAGCAGCCCCGTACCCACAACAGGGGTCACTGAAGCTTTCTTT. This gives the protein CASSPVPTTGVTEAFF.

The chain joins TRBV7-9 to TRBJ2-2, with 7 positions matching TRBD2. Germline CDR1 reads SEHNR; CDR2 reads FQNEAQ (reference sequence). V was clipped by 5 bases and J by 4 bases; unmatched bases: 7. This CDR3 has 15 amino acids. CDR3 nucleotide sequence: TGTGCCAGCAGCCCTCTCGGGGGGTTCACCGGGGAGCTGTTTTTT. Amino acids: CASSPLGGFTGELFF.

The chain carries TRBV4-2 and TRBJ2-7, with D possibly matching TRBD1 (7 bases). The CDR3 is 18 amino acids. With 4 bases removed from V and 4 bases from J, the gap between germline ends came to 26 bases. Germline CDR1 LGHNA, CDR2 YNFKEQ. Here the CDR3 reads CASSRIPYSGQAGYEQYF. DNA for the CDR3: TGTGCCAGCAGCCGTATCCCCTACTCCGGACAGGCGGGGTACGAGCAGTACTTC.

V gene TRBV4-1 combines with J gene TRBJ2-2; 10 bases match TRBD2. The CDR3 is made up of 16 amino acids. The J segment lost 4 bases and the V segment lost 0 bases, leaving 2 bases of the junction unmatched. The germline CDR1 and CDR2 sequences are MGHRA and YSYEKL. In nucleotides, the CDR3 is TGCGCCAGCAGCCAAGACCCTAGCGGGGGCACCGGGGAGCTGTTTTTT. Translation gives CASSQDPSGGTGELFF.

The chain couples TRBV19 to TRBJ2-7; TRBD1 matches at 8 bases. The CDR3 has 15 residues. Losses at the gene ends were 6 bases for V and 5 bases for J; bases not matched to a gene: 12. Germline values: CDR1 LNHDA, CDR2 SQIVND (reference sequence). CDR3 protein: CASSSGTGPKDEQYF. The CDR3 nucleotides read TGTGCCAGTAGCTCGGGGACAGGCCCTAAGGACGAGCAGTACTTC.

The V gene is TRBV5-1, the J gene TRBJ2-3; the D is unclear. Trimming took off 7 bases at V and 2 bases at J, with 14 bases between the two ends. Germline V gene lookup returns CDR1 SGHRS and CDR2 YFSETQ. The CDR3 is 14 amino acids. The CDR3 region is CASLLGEYTDTQYF. CDR3 sequence (DNA): TGCGCCAGCTTATTGGGCGAATACACAGATACGCAGTATTTT.

The J gene is TRBJ1-5, the V gene TRBV6-6; TRBD1 matches 8 bases. CDR1 MNHNY and CDR2 SVGAGI come from the germline V gene (reference sequence). With V trimmed by 7 bases and J by 2 bases, 10 bases remained unmatched. This CDR3 is built from 16 residues. The CDR3 DNA follows: TGTGCCAGCACAACTGGGACAGGTGTTGGCAATCAGCCCCAGCATTTT. This gives the protein CASTTGTGVGNQPQHF.

A word on this clone: The junction shows a germline mismatch at one end, possibly a read error. Other DNA sequences in this specimen translate into the identical CDR3. The rearrangement links TRBV10-2 to TRBJ2-7, with 9 bases fitting TRBD2. Germline V gives CDR1 WSHSY, CDR2 SAAADI. The CDR3 runs to 15 residues. The CDR3 DNA sequence: TGCGCCAGCAGTGTGGCTAGCGGGAACGAGTACGAACAGTACTTC. As protein: CASSVASGNEYEQYF.

The chain links TRBV27 to TRBJ2-2; the D gene is possibly TRBD2 (5 bases). This CDR3 has 16 amino acids. CDR1 is MNHEY, CDR2 SMNVEV, per germline (reference sequence). The V end was cut by 5 bases, the J end by 2 bases, with 15 bases between. This CDR3 reads CASSPVGGSNTGELFF. CDR3 nucleotides: TGTGCCAGCAGTCCTGTTGGCGGGTCCAACACCGGGGAGCTGTTTTTT.

The CDR3 protein is CASSAPGNAYNEQFF. CDR3 sequence (DNA): TGTGCCAGCAGCGCTCCCGGGAATGCATACAATGAGCAGTTCTTC. This sequence joins TRBV9 and TRBJ2-1, with D maybe TRBD2 (5 bases). Trimming shortened V by 3 bases and J by 4 bases, and 14 bases separated the two germline ends. This CDR3 contains 15 residues. Germline-derived CDR1 and CDR2 are SGDLS and YYNGEE. The full variable domain, its missing parts supplied by reference TRBV9 and TRBJ2-1, is DSGVTQTPKHLITATGQRVTLRCSPRSGDLSVYWYQQSLDQGLQFLIQYYNGEERAKGNILERFSAQQFPDLHSELNLSSLELGDSALYFCASSAPGNAYNEQFFGPGTRLTVL.

This chain joins TRBV5-4 and TRBJ2-1; 11 positions agree with TRBD1. J gave up 9 bases and V 3 bases, and 11 bases lay outside the gene matches. The germline gives CDR1 SGHNT, CDR2 YYREEE (reference sequence). This CDR3 is built from 16 residues. CDR3 residues: CASSSRGDRGTAEQFF. The CDR3 DNA sequence: TGTGCCAGCAGCTCCAGGGGGGACAGGGGGACCGCTGAGCAGTTCTTC. Full variable domain (rest looked up from reference TRBV5-4 and TRBJ2-1): ETGVTQSPTHLIKTRGQQVTLRCSSQSGHNTVSWYQQALGQGPQFIFQYYREEENGRGNFPPRFSGLQFPNYSSELNVNALELDDSALYLCASSSRGDRGTAEQFFGPGTRLTVL.

Worth noting for this clone: Other DNA sequences in the same sample also yield this CDR3. The chain joins TRBV18 to TRBJ2-7; TRBD1 matches 8 bases. The CDR3 runs 14 residues. V shed 2 bases, J shed 2 bases, and the junction held 2 bases outside the gene matches. From germline, CDR1 is KGHSH and CDR2 LQKENI. The DNA for the CDR3 is TGTGCCAGCTCACCAGGGACAGGAGCCTACGAGCAGTACTTC. Translation gives CASSPGTGAYEQYF.

The chain links TRBV5-4 to TRBJ2-7; D is unresolved. The CDR3 spans 12 residues. The V end was cut by 0 bases, the J end by 6 bases, with 7 bases between. Germline V lookup: CDR1 SGHNT, CDR2 YYREEE (reference sequence). CDR3 region: CASSLGSSEQYF. The DNA for the CDR3 is TGTGCCAGCAGCTTGGGGTCCAGCGAGCAGTACTTC.

This sequence joins TRBV5-4 and TRBJ1-2; 8 nucleotides line up with TRBD1. Germline lookup yields CDR1 SGHNT and CDR2 YYREEE (reference sequence). The junction had 8 bases not matched to a gene; V was cut back by 3 bases and J by 7 bases. This CDR3 has 14 residues. CDR3: CASSSKTGGGGYTF. The DNA of the CDR3 is TGTGCCAGCAGCTCCAAAACAGGGGGAGGTGGCTACACCTTC.

V is TRBV4-2 and J is TRBJ1-2; D is ambiguous. Looked up from germline, CDR1 is LGHNA and CDR2 is YNFKEQ. Trimming left V 1 base short and J 2 bases short, with 11 bases between. This CDR3 has 15 residues. Here the CDR3 DNA reads TGTGCCAGCAGCCAAGCCGTTCAGGTCAACTATGGCTACACCTTC. Protein: CASSQAVQVNYGYTF.

The V call is TRBV15, the J call TRBJ1-1; maybe TRBD1 (6 bases). V lost 0 bases, J lost 0 bases, and 11 bases lay in between. The germline V gene has CDR1 LNHNV and CDR2 YYDKDF (reference sequence). CDR3 length: 16 amino acids. This CDR3 is CATSRDRTEMNTEAFF. In DNA, the CDR3 is TGTGCCACCAGCAGAGATCGGACAGAGATGAACACTGAAGCTTTCTTT.

The J gene is TRBJ1-4, the V gene TRBV9, with TRBD1 identical over 7 bases. Trimming took 4 bases from V and 7 from J; bases not matched to a gene: 4. Germline assignment: CDR1 SGDLS and CDR2 YYNGEE. This CDR3 contains 13 residues. CDR3 DNA: TGTGCCAGCAGCTCGTCAGGGGGTGAAAAACTGTTTTTT. This codes for CASSSSGGEKLFF.

The chain has TRBV7-3 and TRBJ2-2; 10 bases agree with TRBD1. V was clipped by 5 bases and J by 6 bases; unmatched bases: 3. This CDR3 comprises 14 residues. Germline V gene data show CDR1 as SGHTA and CDR2 as FQGTGA. CDR3 residues: CASSPGQGAGELFF. The CDR3 region has the DNA TGTGCCAGCAGCCCCGGACAGGGGGCCGGGGAGCTGTTTTTT.

The CDR3 here is CASSLASAAPQPQHF. CDR3 coding DNA: TGTGCCAGCAGCTTAGCGTCCGCGGCCCCCCAGCCCCAGCATTTT. The genes are TRBV13 and TRBJ1-5; the D is unclear. The V end was cut by 1 base, the J end by 7 bases, with 14 bases between. Germline-derived CDR1 and CDR2 are PRHDT and FYEKMQ (reference sequence). The CDR3 sequence is 15 residues long.

This sequence joins TRBV2 and TRBJ1-5, with 9 bases lining up with TRBD1. Per germline, CDR1 SNHLY and CDR2 FYNNEI. V shed 8 bases, J shed 0 bases, and the junction held 14 bases outside the gene matches. CDR3 length equals 18 residues. CDR3 in DNA: TGTGCCAGCGGATCCCCGGATGACAGGGGGATTAGCAATCAGCCCCAGCATTTT. This gives the protein CASGSPDDRGISNQPQHF.

The chain is built from TRBV5-1 and TRBJ1-2; no firm D call. The length of the CDR3 is 14 residues. Germline CDR1 is SGHRS and CDR2 is YFSETQ. Trimming left V 4 bases short and J 0 bases short, with 10 bases between. The CDR3 loop reads CASSPDNSNYGYTF. The CDR3 DNA is TGCGCCAGCAGCCCCGACAACTCTAACTATGGCTACACCTTC.

The V call is TRBV28, the J call TRBJ2-2; D might be TRBD2 (5 bases). This CDR3 spans 14 amino acids. CDR1 MDHEN and CDR2 SYDVKM come from the germline V gene. V lost 6 bases to trimming and J lost 4 bases, with 12 bases between them. As DNA, the CDR3 is TGTGCCAGCAGACCCAGTCTAGCCACCGGGGAGCTGTTTTTT. Protein sequence: CASRPSLATGELFF.

V gene TRBV2 combines with J gene TRBJ1-2, with D hard to call. Germline-derived CDR1 and CDR2 are SNHLY and FYNNEI. There are 13 residues in the CDR3. V dropped 7 bases and J dropped 2 bases, with 11 bases sitting between them. The CDR3 coding sequence is TGTGCCAGCAACTATGAGAGGAACTATGGCTACACCTTC. Protein product: CASNYERNYGYTF.

The chain recombines TRBV14 with TRBJ1-1; maybe TRBD1 (6 bases). The germline gives CDR1 SGHDN, CDR2 FVKESK. This CDR3 is built from 15 residues. The ends were cut back, 1 base at V and 2 bases at J, with 11 bases in the middle. The CDR3 nucleotides are TGTGCCAGCAGCCAAGTGGACAGCTTAAACACTGAAGCTTTCTTT. It translates to CASSQVDSLNTEAFF.

The chain couples TRBV7-2 to TRBJ2-1; TRBD2 matches at 8 bases. The V and J ends lost 0 bases and 2 bases, in that order; junction bases with no gene match: 3. Looked up from germline, CDR1 is SGHTA and CDR2 is FQGNSA. This CDR3 has 16 residues. The chain's CDR3 is CASSLAGGATYNEQFF. The CDR3 nucleotides are TGTGCCAGCAGCTTAGCCGGGGGGGCGACCTACAATGAGCAGTTCTTC.

This chain joins TRBV11-3 and TRBJ2-2; D unresolved. The CDR3 totals 16 residues. V lost 1 base and J 0 bases, leaving 9 bases between the germline ends. The germline V gene has CDR1 SGHNT and CDR2 YENEEA. The CDR3 DNA sequence: TGTGCCAGCAGCTTAGCTCTGGGCGCGAACACCGGGGAGCTGTTTTTT. The encoded protein is CASSLALGANTGELFF.

The V call is TRBV15, the J call TRBJ2-5; 9 positions agree with TRBD2. The end of the DNA is better explained by TRBJ2-7, so the J call may be wrong. The CDR3 consists of 16 residues. Germline V gene sequence: CDR1 LNHNV, CDR2 YYDKDF (reference sequence). This CDR3 is CATSRVLSGGPFEQYF. The CDR3 DNA follows: TGTGCCACCAGCAGAGTTCTTAGCGGGGGCCCTTTCGAGCAGTACTTC.

The chain uses TRBV5-4 and TRBJ1-3, with D perhaps TRBD1 (6 bases). V was trimmed by 6 bases and J by 4 bases, leaving 11 bases between them. The CDR3 runs 13 residues. From germline, CDR1 is SGHNT and CDR2 YYREEE (reference sequence). CDR3 nucleotides: TGTGCCAGCACCACAGGGTACGGAAACACCATATATTTT. Translating gives CASTTGYGNTIYF.